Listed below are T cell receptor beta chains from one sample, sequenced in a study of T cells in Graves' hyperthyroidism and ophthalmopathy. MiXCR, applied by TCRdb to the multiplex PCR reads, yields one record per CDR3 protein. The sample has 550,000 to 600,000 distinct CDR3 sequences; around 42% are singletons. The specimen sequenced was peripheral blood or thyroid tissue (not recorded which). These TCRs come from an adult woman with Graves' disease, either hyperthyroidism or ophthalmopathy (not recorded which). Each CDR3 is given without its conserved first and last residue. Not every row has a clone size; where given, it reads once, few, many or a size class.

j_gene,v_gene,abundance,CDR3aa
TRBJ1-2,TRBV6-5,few,ASSRYPGQGLKGNYGYT
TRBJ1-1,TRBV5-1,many,ASSLQGRNTEAF
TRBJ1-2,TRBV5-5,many,ASQSLPPNYGYT
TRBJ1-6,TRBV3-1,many,ASRQASGSPLH
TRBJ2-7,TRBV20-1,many,SASKPSGEQY
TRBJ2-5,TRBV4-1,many,ASSRGASGRGTQY
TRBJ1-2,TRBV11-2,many,ASSSAGGANYGYT
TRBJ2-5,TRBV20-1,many,SVRGEETQY
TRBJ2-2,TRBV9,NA,ASSVDRQGNTGELF
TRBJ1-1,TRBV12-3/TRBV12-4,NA,ASELSGGGEAF
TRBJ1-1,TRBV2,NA,ASTPVGTEAF
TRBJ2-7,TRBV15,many,ATSPDRVSYEQY
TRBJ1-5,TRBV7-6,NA,ASSYRQAQPQH
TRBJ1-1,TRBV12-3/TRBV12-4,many,ASSPGTGMNTEAF
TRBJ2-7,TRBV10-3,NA,AISGRQSSYEQY
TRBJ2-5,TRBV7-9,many,ASSTSGDLQETQY
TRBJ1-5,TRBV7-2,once,ASSLVGQTNQPQH
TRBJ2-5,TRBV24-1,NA,ATSDPRTGGEETQY
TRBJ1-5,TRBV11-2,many,ASSWGQDQPQH
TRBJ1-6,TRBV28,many,ASSLLQAASPLH
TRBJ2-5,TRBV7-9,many,ASSPPGTKDLPY
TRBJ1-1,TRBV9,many,ASSVGVHTEAF
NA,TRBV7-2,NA,ASTYSTSSYTRQY
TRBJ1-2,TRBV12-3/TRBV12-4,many,ASSEIPEEGYT